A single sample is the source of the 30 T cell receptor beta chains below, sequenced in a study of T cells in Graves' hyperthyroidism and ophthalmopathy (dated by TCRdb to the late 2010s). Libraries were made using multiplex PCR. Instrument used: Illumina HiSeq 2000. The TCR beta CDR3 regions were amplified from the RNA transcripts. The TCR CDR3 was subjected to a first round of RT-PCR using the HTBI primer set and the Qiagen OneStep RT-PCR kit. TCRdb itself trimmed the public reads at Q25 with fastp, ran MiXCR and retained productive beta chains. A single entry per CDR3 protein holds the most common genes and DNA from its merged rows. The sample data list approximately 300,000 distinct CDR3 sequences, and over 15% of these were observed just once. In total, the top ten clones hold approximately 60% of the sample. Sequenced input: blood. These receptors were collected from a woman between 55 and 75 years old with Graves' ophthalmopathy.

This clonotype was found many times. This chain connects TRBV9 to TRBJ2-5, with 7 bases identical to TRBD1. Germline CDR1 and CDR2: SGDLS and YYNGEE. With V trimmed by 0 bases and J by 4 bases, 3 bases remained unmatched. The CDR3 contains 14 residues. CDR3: CASSVGTGLETQYF. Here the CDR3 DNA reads TGTGCCAGCAGCGTAGGGACAGGTCTAGAGACCCAGTACTTC.

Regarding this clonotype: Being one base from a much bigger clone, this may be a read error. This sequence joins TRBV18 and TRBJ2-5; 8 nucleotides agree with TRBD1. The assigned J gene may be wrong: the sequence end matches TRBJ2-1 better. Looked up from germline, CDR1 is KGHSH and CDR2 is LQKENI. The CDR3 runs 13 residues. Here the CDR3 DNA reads TGTGCCAGCTCAAGACAGGGGCAAGAGACCCAGTTCTTC. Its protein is CASSRQGQETQFF.

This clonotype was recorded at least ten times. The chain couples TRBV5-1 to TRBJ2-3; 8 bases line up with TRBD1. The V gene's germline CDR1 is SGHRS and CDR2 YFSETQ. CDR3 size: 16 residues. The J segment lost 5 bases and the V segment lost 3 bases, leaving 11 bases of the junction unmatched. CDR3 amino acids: CASSWSGQDTGDTQYF. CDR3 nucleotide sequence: TGCGCCAGCAGCTGGTCGGGACAGGACACGGGAGATACGCAGTATTTT.

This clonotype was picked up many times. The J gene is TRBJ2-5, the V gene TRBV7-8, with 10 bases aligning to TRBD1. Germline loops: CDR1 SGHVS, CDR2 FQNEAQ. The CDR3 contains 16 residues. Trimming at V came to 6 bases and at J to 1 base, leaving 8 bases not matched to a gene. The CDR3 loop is CASSPDRGYRQETQYF. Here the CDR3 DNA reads TGTGCCAGCAGTCCGGACAGGGGGTATCGCCAAGAGACCCAGTACTTC.

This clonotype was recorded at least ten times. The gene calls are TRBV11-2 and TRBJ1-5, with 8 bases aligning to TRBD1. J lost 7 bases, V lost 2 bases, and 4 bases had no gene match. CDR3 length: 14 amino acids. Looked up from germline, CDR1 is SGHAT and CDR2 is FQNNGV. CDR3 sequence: CASSLSGGIQPQHF. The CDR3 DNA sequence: TGTGCCAGCAGCTTATCAGGGGGCATCCAGCCCCAGCATTTT.

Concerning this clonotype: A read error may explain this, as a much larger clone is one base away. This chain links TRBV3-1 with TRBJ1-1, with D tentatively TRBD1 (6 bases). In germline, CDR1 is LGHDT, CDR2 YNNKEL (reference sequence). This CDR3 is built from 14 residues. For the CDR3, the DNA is TGTGCCAGAAGCCAAGTTGGATGGGGGCCCGAAGCTTTCTTT. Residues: CARSQVGWGPEAFF.

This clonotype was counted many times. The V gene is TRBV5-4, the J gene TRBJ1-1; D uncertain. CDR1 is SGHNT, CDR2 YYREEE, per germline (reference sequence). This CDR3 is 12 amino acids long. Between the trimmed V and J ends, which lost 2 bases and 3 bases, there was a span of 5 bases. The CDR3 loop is CASSFMDTEAFF. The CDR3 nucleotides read TGTGCCAGCAGCTTTATGGACACTGAAGCTTTCTTT.

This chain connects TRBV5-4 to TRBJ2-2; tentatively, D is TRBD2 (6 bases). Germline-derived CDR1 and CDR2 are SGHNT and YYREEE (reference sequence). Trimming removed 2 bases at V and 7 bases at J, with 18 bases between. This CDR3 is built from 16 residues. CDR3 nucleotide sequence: TGTGCCAGCAGCTTTTACACGGGAGCCGTCGGCGGGGAGCTGTTTTTT. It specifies CASSFYTGAVGGELFF.

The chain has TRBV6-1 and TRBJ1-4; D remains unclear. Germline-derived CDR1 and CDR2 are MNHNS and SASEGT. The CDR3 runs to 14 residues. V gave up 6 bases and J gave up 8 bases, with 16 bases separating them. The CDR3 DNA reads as TGTGCCAGCAGCTTCGGGGATATACGGGAAAAACTGTTTTTT. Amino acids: CASSFGDIREKLFF.

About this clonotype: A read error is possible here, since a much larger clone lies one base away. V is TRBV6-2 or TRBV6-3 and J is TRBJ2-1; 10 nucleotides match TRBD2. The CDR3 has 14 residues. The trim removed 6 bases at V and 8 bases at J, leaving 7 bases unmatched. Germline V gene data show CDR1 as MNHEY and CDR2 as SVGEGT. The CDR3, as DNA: TGTGCCAGCAGATTAGCGGGAGGCTTCTATGAGCAGTTCTTC. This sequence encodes CASRLAGGFYEQFF.

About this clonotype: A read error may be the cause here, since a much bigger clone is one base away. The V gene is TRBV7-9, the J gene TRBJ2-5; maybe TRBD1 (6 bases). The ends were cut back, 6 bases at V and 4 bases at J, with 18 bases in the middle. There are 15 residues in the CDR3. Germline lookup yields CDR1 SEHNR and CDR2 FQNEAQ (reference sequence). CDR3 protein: CASSTLQGFRETQYF. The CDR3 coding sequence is TGTGCCAGCAGTACCCTACAGGGATTCCGAGAGACCCAGTACTTC.

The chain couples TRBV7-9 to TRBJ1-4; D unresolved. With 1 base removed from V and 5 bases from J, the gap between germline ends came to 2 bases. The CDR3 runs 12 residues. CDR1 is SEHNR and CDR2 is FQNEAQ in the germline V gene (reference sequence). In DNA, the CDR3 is TGTGCCAGCAGCTTAGTAAATGAAAAACTGTTTTTT. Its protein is CASSLVNEKLFF.

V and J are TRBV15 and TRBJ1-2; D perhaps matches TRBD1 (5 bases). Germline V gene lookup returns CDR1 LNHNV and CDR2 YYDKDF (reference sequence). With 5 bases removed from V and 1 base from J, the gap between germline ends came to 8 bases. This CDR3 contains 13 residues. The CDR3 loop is CATSPDSNYGYTF. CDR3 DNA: TGTGCCACCAGCCCTGACAGTAACTATGGCTACACCTTC. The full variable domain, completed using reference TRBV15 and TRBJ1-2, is DAMVIQNPRYQVTQFGKPVTLSCSQTLNHNVMYWYQQKSSQAPKLLFHYYDKDFNNEADTPDNFQSRRPNTSFCFLDIRSPGLGDTAMYLCATSPDSNYGYTFGSGTRLTVV.

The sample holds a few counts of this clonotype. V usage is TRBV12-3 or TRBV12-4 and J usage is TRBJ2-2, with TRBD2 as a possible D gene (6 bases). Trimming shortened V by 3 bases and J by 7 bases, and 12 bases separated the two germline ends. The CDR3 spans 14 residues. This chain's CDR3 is CASSFITGVGELFF. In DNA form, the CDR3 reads TGTGCCAGCAGTTTTATAACGGGGGTCGGGGAGCTGTTTTTT.

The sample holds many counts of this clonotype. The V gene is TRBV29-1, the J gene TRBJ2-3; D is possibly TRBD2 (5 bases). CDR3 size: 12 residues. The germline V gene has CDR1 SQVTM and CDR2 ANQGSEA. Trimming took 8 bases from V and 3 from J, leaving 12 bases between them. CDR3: CSLVSGTDTQYF. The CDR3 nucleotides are TGCAGCCTTGTGTCGGGGACAGATACGCAGTATTTT.

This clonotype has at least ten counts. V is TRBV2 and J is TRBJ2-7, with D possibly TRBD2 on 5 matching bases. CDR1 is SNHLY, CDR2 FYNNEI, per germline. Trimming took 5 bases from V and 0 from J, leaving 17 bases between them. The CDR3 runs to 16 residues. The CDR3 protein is CASSQSRERASYEQYF. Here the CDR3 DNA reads TGTGCCAGCAGTCAATCAAGGGAGAGGGCCTCCTACGAGCAGTACTTC. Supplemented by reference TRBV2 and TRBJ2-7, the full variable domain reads EPEVTQTPSHQVTQMGQEVILRCVPISNHLYFYWYRQILGQKVEFLVSFYNNEISEKSEIFDDQFSVERPDGSNFTLKIRSTKLEDSAMYFCASSQSRERASYEQYFGPGTRLTVT.

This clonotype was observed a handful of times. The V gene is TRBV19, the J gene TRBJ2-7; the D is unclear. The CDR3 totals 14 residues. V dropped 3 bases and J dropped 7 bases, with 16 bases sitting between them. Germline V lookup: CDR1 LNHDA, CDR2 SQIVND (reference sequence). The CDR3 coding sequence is TGTGCCAGTAGTATTCAGAGCGTCCTTGGAGAGCAGTACTTC. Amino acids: CASSIQSVLGEQYF.

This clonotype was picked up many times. The CDR3 DNA reads TGTGCCAGCAGCTTAACACAGAACTATGGCTACACCTTC. Translating gives CASSLTQNYGYTF. The rearrangement joins TRBV7-2 to TRBJ1-2; D unresolved. The germline V gene has CDR1 SGHTA and CDR2 FQGNSA. V was shortened by 2 bases and J by 2 bases, with 6 bases between the two germline ends. This CDR3 contains 13 residues. Supplemented by reference TRBV7-2 and TRBJ1-2, the full variable domain reads GAGVSQSPSNKVTEKGKDVELRCDPISGHTALYWYRQSLGQGLEFLIYFQGNSAPDKSGLPSDRFSAERTGGSVSTLTIQRTQQEDSAVYLCASSLTQNYGYTFGSGTRLTVV.

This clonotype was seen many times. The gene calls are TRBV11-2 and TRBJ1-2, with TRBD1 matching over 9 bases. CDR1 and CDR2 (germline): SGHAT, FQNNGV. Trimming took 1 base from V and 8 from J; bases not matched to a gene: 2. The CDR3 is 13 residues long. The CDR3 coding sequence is TGTGCCAGCAGCTTAGCGGGACAGGGAGGCTACACCTTC. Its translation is CASSLAGQGGYTF.

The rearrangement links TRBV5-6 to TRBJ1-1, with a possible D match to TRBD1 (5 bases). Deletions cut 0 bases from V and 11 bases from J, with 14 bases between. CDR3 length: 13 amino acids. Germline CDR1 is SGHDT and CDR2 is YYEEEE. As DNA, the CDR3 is TGTGCCAGCAGCTTGGACAGGTACCGGTCGGCTTTCTTT. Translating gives CASSLDRYRSAFF.

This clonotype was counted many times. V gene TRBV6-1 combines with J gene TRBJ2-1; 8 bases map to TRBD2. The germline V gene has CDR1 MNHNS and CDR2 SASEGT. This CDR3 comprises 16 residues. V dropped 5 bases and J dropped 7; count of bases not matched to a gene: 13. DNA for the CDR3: TGTGCCAGCAGTTCGGGGGGGGGGCGAAGGAAAAATGAGCAGTTCTTC. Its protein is CASSSGGGRRKNEQFF.

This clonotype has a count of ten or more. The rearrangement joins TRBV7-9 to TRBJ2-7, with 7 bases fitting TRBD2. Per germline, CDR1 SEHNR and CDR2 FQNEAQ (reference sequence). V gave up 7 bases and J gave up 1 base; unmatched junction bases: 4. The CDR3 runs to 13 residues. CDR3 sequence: CASTTSASYEQYF. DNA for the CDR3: TGTGCCAGCACTACTAGCGCATCCTACGAGCAGTACTTC. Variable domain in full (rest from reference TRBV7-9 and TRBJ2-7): DTGVSQNPRHKITKRGQNVTFRCDPISEHNRLYWYRQTLGQGPEFLTYFQNEAQLEKSRLLSDRFSAERPKGSFSTLEIQRTEQGDSAMYLCASTTSASYEQYFGPGTRLTVT.

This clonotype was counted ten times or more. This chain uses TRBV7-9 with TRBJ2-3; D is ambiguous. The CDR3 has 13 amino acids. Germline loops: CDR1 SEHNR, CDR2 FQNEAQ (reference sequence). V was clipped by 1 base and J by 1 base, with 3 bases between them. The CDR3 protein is CASSLDGTDTQYF. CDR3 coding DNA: TGTGCCAGCAGCTTAGATGGCACAGATACGCAGTATTTT.

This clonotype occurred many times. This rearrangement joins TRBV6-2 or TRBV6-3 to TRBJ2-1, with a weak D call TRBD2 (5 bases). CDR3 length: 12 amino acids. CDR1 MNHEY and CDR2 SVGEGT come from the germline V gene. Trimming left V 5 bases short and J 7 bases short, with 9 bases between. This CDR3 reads CASSIVANEQFF. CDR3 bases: TGTGCCAGCAGTATCGTAGCGAATGAGCAGTTCTTC.

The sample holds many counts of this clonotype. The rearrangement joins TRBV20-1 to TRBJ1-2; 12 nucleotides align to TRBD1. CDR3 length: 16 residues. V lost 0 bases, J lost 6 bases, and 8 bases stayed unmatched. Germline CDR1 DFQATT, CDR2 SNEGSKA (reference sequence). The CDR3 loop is CSARDRDRGRSDGYTF. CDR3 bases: TGCAGTGCTAGAGACCGGGACAGGGGGCGTAGCGATGGCTACACCTTC.

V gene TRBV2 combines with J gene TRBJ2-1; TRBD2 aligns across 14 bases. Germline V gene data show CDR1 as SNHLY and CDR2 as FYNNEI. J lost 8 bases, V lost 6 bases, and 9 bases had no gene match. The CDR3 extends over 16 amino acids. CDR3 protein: CASSPGLAGGRDEQFF. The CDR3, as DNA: TGTGCCAGCAGCCCCGGACTAGCGGGGGGTAGGGATGAGCAGTTCTTC.

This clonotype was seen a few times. This chain's CDR3 is CASSLGGPAETQYF. The CDR3 DNA follows: TGTGCCAGCAGTCTCGGGGGGCCGGCGGAGACCCAGTACTTC. The V call is TRBV12-3 or TRBV12-4, the J call TRBJ2-5; D is possibly TRBD2 (7 bases). The CDR3 consists of 14 residues. V dropped 5 bases and J dropped 5 bases, with 15 bases sitting between them.

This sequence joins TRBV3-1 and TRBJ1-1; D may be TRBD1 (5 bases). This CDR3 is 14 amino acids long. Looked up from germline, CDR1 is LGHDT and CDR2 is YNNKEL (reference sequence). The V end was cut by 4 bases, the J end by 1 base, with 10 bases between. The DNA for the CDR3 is TGTGCCAGCAGCCTTCAGAGGGGGAACACTGAAGCTTTCTTT. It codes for CASSLQRGNTEAFF.

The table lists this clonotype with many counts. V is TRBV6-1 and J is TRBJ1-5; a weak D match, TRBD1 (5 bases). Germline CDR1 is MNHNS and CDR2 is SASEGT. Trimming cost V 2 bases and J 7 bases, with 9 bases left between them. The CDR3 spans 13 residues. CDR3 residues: CASSESGVQPQHF. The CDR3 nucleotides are TGTGCCAGCAGTGAATCGGGGGTGCAGCCCCAGCATTTT.

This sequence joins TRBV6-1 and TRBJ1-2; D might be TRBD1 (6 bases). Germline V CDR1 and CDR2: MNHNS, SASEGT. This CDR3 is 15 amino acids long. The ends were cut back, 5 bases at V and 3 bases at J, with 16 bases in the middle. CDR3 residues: CASSRRQAGDYGYTF. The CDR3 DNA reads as TGTGCCAGCAGTCGACGACAGGCGGGAGACTATGGCTACACCTTC.